The entry that follows covers one T cell receptor beta chain sequence. Its antigen is not identified. This specimen belongs to a study of beta chain features in type 1 diabetes. Study-level findings and limits: The naive, central memory and Treg TCRB repertoires showed an apparent similarity that was greater among patients than among healthy donors. All four CD4+ subsets of Type 1 diabetes patients contained TCRB CDR3s that were moderately but significantly shorter.

Each of the sorted populations had a purity greater than 98%. What was sequenced were expressed TCRB transcripts, since all of the isolated RNA had been reverse transcribed. Sequencing used immunoSEQ multiplex PCR; TCRdb keeps in-frame clones, though not all of them. The sample consists of approximately 270,000 clones, approximately 14% of them appearing once. V shed 5 bases and J shed 2 bases, with 10 bases lying between them. The CDR3 spans 14 residues. Germline values: CDR1 KGHSH, CDR2 LQKENI. The gene calls are TRBV18 and TRBJ2-1; D is possibly TRBD2 (6 bases). The specimen was naive CD4+ T cells from blood. This TCR was recovered from a man aged 30-40 years with type 1 diabetes. As DNA, the CDR3 is TGTGCCAGCTCAGCTAGCGTAACCTACAATGAGCAGTTCTTC. Residues: CASSASVTYNEQFF.